Each of the 23 T cell receptor beta chains below was sequenced from the same sample in a study of identical twins. A single record per CDR3 protein comes from TCRdb applying MiXCR to the 5' RACE reads. Among about 810,000 distinct CDR3 sequences listed, around an eighth were seen once. These sequences were also reported in another study, on yellow fever vaccine responses in identical twins.

Sequenced sample: PBMCs. The receptors were sampled from a woman younger than 30 in good health.

This clonotype has a count of ten or more. The rearrangement uses TRBV24-1 and TRBJ2-3; D unclear. Per germline, CDR1 KGHDR and CDR2 SFDVKD. This CDR3 is built from 15 residues. Between the trimmed V and J ends, which lost 0 bases and 1 base, there was a span of 7 bases. The CDR3 loop is CATSDLTLGTDTQYF. The CDR3 DNA reads TGTGCCACCAGTGATTTGACCCTTGGCACAGATACGCAGTATTTT.

The chain employs TRBV18 and TRBJ2-7; 8 bases agree with TRBD2. This CDR3 spans 15 amino acids. The V and J ends lost 0 bases and 0 bases, in that order; junction bases with no gene match: 1. Germline V CDR1 and CDR2: KGHSH, LQKENI. The CDR3 region has the DNA TGTGCCAGCTCACCACCGGGACTAGACTCCTACGAGCAGTACTTC. As protein: CASSPPGLDSYEQYF.

V is TRBV2 and J is TRBJ1-2; no firm D call. This CDR3 contains 13 residues. Germline values: CDR1 SNHLY, CDR2 FYNNEI. The V and J ends lost 8 bases and 5 bases respectively, with 15 bases between them. The CDR3 loop reads CASDLMIFYGYTF. The CDR3 nucleotides are TGTGCCAGCGACCTCATGATTTTTTATGGCTACACCTTC.

The chain uses TRBV24-1 and TRBJ2-1; TRBD2 is a possible D gene (6 bases). The CDR3 length is 18 residues. Germline CDR1 and CDR2: KGHDR and SFDVKD. Between the trimmed V and J ends, which lost 4 bases and 0 bases, there was a span of 18 bases. CDR3 DNA: TGTGCCACCAGTGACCCCCCTCGGGGGAAGAGCTCCTACAATGAGCAGTTCTTC. Its translation: CATSDPPRGKSSYNEQFF.

This chain links TRBV29-1 with TRBJ2-2; 9 bases fit TRBD2. Germline CDR1 reads SQVTM; CDR2 reads ANQGSEA. The CDR3 consists of 15 residues. V lost 6 bases to trimming and J lost 2 bases; unmatched junction nucleotides: 7. CDR3 nucleotides: TGCAGCGTCTTGACTAGCGGTTTAAACACCGGGGAGCTGTTTTTT. This sequence encodes CSVLTSGLNTGELFF.

This clonotype was observed at least ten times. The chain is built from TRBV12-3 or TRBV12-4 and TRBJ1-5; 9 positions match TRBD1. This CDR3 region has 14 residues. With 5 bases clipped from V and 7 bases from J, the junction kept 6 bases outside the gene matches. The CDR3 DNA reads as TGTGCCAGCAGTGTAACAGGGGGCGGACAGCCCCAGCATTTT. Translated: CASSVTGGGQPQHF.

This clonotype came up many times. The chain is built from TRBV6-4 and TRBJ2-7; TRBD1 agrees at 8 bases. The CDR3 sequence is 14 residues long. J lost 7 bases, V lost 2 bases, and 7 bases had no gene match. CDR1 and CDR2 (germline): MRHNA, SNTAGT. CDR3 protein: CASSDTDRVWEQYV. Here the CDR3 DNA reads TGTGCCAGCAGTGACACGGACAGGGTCTGGGAGCAGTACGTC.

The chain joins TRBV5-5 to TRBJ2-2; TRBD1 matches at 11 bases. Germline trimming cut 4 bases from V and 5 bases from J; bases unmatched to any gene: 7. Germline lookup yields CDR1 SGHKS and CDR2 YYEKEE (reference sequence). This CDR3 comprises 16 residues. CDR3 residues: CASSRSGTGGTGELFF. CDR3 bases: TGTGCCAGCAGCCGCTCCGGGACAGGGGGTACCGGGGAGCTGTTTTTT.

This clonotype was seen a handful of times. V gene TRBV7-8 combines with J gene TRBJ1-2; D might be TRBD1 (6 bases). Trimming took off 2 bases at V and 4 bases at J, with 14 bases between the two ends. The germline gives CDR1 SGHVS, CDR2 FQNEAQ. This CDR3 is 15 amino acids long. The CDR3 reads CASSLTAGVGYGYTF. In DNA form, the CDR3 reads TGTGCCAGCAGCTTAACAGCAGGGGTCGGCTATGGCTACACCTTC.

This clonotype was observed a handful of times. V gene TRBV2 combines with J gene TRBJ2-3, with TRBD1 identical over 10 bases. The germline CDR1 and CDR2 sequences are SNHLY and FYNNEI. The CDR3 totals 14 residues. J lost 4 bases, V lost 6 bases, and 4 bases had no gene match. CDR3 sequence reads: CASRTGGGSDTQYF. The CDR3 bases are TGTGCCAGCAGGACAGGGGGCGGTTCAGATACGCAGTATTTT.

The V call is TRBV3-1, the J call TRBJ2-5; TRBD2 might be the D (6 bases). Germline V lookup: CDR1 LGHDT, CDR2 YNNKEL (reference sequence). This CDR3 is 14 amino acids long. V was trimmed by 5 bases and J by 3 bases, leaving 13 bases between them. This chain's CDR3 is CASSARDFEETQYF. CDR3 sequence (DNA): TGTGCCAGCAGCGCCCGGGACTTTGAAGAGACCCAGTACTTC.

This clonotype was picked up many times. The chain carries TRBV5-1 and TRBJ2-1; 8 nucleotides agree with TRBD1. Germline CDR1 is SGHRS and CDR2 is YFSETQ. The length of the CDR3 is 16 residues. Trimming cost V 4 bases and J 7 bases; bases outside gene matches: 13. CDR3 coding DNA: TGCGCCAGCAGCCTAGGTGGCGGGACAGGTTTAAATGAGCAGTTCTTC. It yields the protein CASSLGGGTGLNEQFF.

CDR3 coding DNA: TGTGCCAGCAGCGCCGGGACTAACCGCTACGAGCAGTACTTC. Translation gives CASSAGTNRYEQYF. V and J are TRBV27 and TRBJ2-7; 7 bases are shared with TRBD2. J gave up 3 bases and V 6 bases, and 8 bases lay outside the gene matches. The CDR3 has 14 residues. Germline values: CDR1 MNHEY, CDR2 SMNVEV (reference sequence).

This clonotype was seen only a few times. The J gene is TRBJ1-1, the V gene TRBV7-9, with D possibly matching TRBD1 (6 bases). This CDR3 spans 11 amino acids. Germline-derived CDR1 and CDR2 are SEHNR and FQNEAQ (reference sequence). The CDR3 DNA sequence: TGTGTTGGTCAGGGGCCCACTGAAGCTTTCTTT. Translated, it gives CVGQGPTEAFF.

This clonotype was picked up many times. The chain combines TRBV12-3 or TRBV12-4 with TRBJ2-1; D gene uncertain. Deletions cut 4 bases from V and 7 bases from J, with 11 bases between. CDR3 length equals 13 residues. For the CDR3, the DNA is TGTGCCAGCAGTTCTCCCGACGGGAATGAGCAGTTCTTC. This codes for CASSSPDGNEQFF.

The chain couples TRBV11-3 to TRBJ2-2, with D possibly matching TRBD1 (5 bases). Trimming took off 8 bases at V and 3 bases at J, with 10 bases between the two ends. CDR3 length: 13 amino acids. The germline gives CDR1 SGHNT, CDR2 YENEEA. The DNA for the CDR3 is TGTGCCAGCGCCAGGGCAGACACCGGGGAGCTGTTTTTT. Translated, it gives CASARADTGELFF.

This clonotype was detected many times. The J gene is TRBJ2-1, the V gene TRBV20-1, with 9 bases lining up with TRBD2. The J segment lost 8 bases and the V segment lost 1 base, leaving 3 bases of the junction unmatched. The CDR3 is made up of 13 amino acids. Per the germline V gene, CDR1 is DFQATT and CDR2 is SNEGSKA (reference sequence). The CDR3 DNA reads TGCAGTGCTAGAGTTTGGACTAGCGATGAGCAGTTCTTC. Its translation is CSARVWTSDEQFF.

The rearrangement links TRBV29-1 to TRBJ2-3; tentatively, D is TRBD2 (6 bases). CDR1 SQVTM and CDR2 ANQGSEA come from the germline V gene. V lost 2 bases to trimming and J lost 0 bases, with 15 bases between them. The CDR3 loop spans 16 amino acids. The CDR3 DNA reads TGCAGCGTTGAACATGCCGGGACTCCGAGCACAGATACGCAGTATTTT. It translates to CSVEHAGTPSTDTQYF.

This sequence joins TRBV15 and TRBJ1-2, with D unclear. The length of the CDR3 is 13 residues. Trimming removed 4 bases at V and 5 bases at J, with 11 bases between. Germline CDR1 LNHNV, CDR2 YYDKDF (reference sequence). CDR3 sequence (DNA): TGTGCCACCAGCACCGAGACATTATATGGCTACACCTTC. Residues: CATSTETLYGYTF.

This clonotype occurred a few times. The V gene is TRBV12-3 or TRBV12-4, the J gene TRBJ2-1; D is uncertain. The V gene lost 3 bases and the J gene lost 0 bases, with 15 bases spanning the gap. This CDR3 has 17 amino acids. The CDR3 loop is CASSFTAVRRSYNEQFF. DNA for the CDR3: TGTGCCAGCAGTTTCACGGCAGTTCGGCGCTCCTACAATGAGCAGTTCTTC.

The CDR3 reads CASSLGAIGPQHF. CDR3 nucleotide sequence: TGTGCCAGCAGCTTAGGGGCCATTGGGCCCCAGCATTTT. The chain has TRBV5-5 and TRBJ1-5; maybe TRBD1 (5 bases). The CDR3 contains 13 residues. The germline V and J ends were trimmed by 2 bases and 9 bases, with 12 bases remaining between them. The germline V gene encodes CDR1 SGHKS and CDR2 YYEKEE (reference sequence).

V is TRBV20-1 and J is TRBJ2-2, with TRBD2 matching 8 bases. The CDR3 contains 19 residues. The trim removed 2 bases at V and 4 bases at J, leaving 18 bases unmatched. Germline CDR1 is DFQATT and CDR2 is SNEGSKA (reference sequence). CDR3 region: CSARSSGSRANSGTGELFF. CDR3 bases: TGCAGTGCTAGATCAAGCGGGAGTCGGGCCAACAGTGGCACCGGGGAGCTGTTTTTT.

This chain connects TRBV7-3 to TRBJ2-5, with 9 positions matching TRBD2. Germline V lookup: CDR1 SGHTA, CDR2 FQGTGA. The CDR3 extends over 16 amino acids. The V and J ends lost 0 bases and 4 bases, in that order; junction bases with no gene match: 6. The CDR3 bases are TGTGCCAGCAGCTTAACGTCCCTGACTAGCGGAGAGACCCAGTACTTC. It is translated as CASSLTSLTSGETQYF.